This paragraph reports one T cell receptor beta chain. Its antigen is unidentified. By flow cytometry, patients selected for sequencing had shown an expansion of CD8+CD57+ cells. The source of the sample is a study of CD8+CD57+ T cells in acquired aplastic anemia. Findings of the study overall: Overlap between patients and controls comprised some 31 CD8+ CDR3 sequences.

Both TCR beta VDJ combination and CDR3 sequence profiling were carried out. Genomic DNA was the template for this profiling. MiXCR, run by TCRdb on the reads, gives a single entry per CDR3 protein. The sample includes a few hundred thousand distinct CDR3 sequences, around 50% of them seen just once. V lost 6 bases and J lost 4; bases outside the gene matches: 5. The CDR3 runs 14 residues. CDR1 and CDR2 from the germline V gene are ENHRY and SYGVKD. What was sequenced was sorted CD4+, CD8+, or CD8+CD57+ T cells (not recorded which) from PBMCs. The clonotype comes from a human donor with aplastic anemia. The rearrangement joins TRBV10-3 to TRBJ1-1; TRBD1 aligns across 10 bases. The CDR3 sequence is CAISGTGDSTEAFF. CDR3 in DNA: TGTGCCATCAGCGGGACAGGGGATAGCACTGAAGCTTTCTTT.